This record covers a single T cell receptor (beta chain). The sample comes from a study of regulatory dendritic cells for organ transplantation. Generated by immunoSEQ multiplex PCR, the TCRdb table keeps only in-frame clones and is missing some. The table has under 35,000 clones, approximately 77% seen once. Trimming took 6 bases from V and 4 from J, leaving 21 bases between them. The V gene's germline CDR1 is MNHNY and CDR2 SVGAGI (reference sequence). The CDR3 covers 16 residues. This TCR was sampled from a human donor in good health. The chain links TRBV6-6 to TRBJ1-1; the D gene is possibly TRBD1 (5 bases). The sample taken for sequencing was naive CD8+ T cells from blood. As for subset: CD45RA+ naive T cells. This CDR3 is CASSRNRPRNGTEAFF. The DNA of the CDR3 is TGTGCCAGCAGCCGGAACAGGCCTCGAAATGGCACTGAAGCTTTCTTT.